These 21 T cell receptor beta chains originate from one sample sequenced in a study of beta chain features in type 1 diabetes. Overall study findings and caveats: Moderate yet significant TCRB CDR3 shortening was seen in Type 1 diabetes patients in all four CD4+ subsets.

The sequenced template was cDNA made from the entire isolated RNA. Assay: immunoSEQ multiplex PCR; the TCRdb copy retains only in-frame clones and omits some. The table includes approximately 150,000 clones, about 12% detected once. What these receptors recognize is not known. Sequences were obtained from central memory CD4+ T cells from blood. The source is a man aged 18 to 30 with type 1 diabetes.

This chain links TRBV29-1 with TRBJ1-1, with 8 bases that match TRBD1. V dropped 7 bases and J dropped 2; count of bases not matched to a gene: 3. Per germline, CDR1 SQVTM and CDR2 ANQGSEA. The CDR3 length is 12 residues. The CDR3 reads CSADRGNTEAFF. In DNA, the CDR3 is TGCAGCGCCGACAGGGGAAACACTGAAGCTTTCTTT.

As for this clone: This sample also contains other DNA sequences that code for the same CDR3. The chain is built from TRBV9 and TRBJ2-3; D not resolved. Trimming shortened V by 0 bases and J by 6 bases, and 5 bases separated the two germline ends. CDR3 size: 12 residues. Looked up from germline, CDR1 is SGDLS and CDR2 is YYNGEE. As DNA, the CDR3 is TGTGCCAGCAGCGTAGCATCGGATACGCAGTATTTT. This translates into CASSVASDTQYF.

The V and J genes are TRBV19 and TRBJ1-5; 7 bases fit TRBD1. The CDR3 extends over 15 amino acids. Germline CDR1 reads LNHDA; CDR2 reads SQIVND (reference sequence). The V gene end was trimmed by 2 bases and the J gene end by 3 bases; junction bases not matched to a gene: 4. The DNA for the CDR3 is TGTGCCAGTAGTATAAAGGGACAGACCAATCAGCCCCAGCATTTT. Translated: CASSIKGQTNQPQHF.

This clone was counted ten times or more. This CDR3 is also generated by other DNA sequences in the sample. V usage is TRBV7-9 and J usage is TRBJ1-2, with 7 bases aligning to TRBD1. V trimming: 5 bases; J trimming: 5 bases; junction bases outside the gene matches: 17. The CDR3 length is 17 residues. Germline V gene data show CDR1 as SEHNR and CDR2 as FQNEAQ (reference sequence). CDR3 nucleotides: TGTGCCAGCAGCCCTAGCGGGGGTAGGACAGGCCTATATGGCTACACCTTC. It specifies CASSPSGGRTGLYGYTF.

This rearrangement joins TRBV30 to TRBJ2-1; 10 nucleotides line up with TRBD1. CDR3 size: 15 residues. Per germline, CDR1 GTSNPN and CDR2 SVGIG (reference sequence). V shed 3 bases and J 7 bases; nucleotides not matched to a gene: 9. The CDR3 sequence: CAWSRGQGIMNEQFF. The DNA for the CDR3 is TGTGCCTGGAGCCGGGGACAGGGGATAATGAATGAGCAGTTCTTC.

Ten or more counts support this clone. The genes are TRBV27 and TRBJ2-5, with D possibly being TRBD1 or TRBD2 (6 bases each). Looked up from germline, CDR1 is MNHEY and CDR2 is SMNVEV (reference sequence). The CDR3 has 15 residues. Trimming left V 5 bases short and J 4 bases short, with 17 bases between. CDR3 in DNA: TGTGCCAGCAGTGCAAGGGGGGCTTCCAGAGAGACCCAGTACTTC. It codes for CASSARGASRETQYF.

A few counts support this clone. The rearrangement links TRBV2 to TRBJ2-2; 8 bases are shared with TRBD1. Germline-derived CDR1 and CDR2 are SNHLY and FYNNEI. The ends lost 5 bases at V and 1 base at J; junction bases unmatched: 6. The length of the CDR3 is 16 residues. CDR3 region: CASSLQGVWNTGELFF. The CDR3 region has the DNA TGTGCCAGCAGTCTACAGGGGGTTTGGAACACCGGGGAGCTGTTTTTT. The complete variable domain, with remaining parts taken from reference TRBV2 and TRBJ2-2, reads EPEVTQTPSHQVTQMGQEVILRCVPISNHLYFYWYRQILGQKVEFLVSFYNNEISEKSEIFDDQFSVERPDGSNFTLKIRSTKLEDSAMYFCASSLQGVWNTGELFFGEGSRLTVL.

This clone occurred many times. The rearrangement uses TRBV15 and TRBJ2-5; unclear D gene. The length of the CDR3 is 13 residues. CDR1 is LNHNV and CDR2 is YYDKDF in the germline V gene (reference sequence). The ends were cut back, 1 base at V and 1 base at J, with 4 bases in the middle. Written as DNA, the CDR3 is TGTGCCACCAGCAGAGGGATCCAAGAGACCCAGTACTTC. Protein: CATSRGIQETQYF. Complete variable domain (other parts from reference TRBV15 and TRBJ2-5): DAMVIQNPRYQVTQFGKPVTLSCSQTLNHNVMYWYQQKSSQAPKLLFHYYDKDFNNEADTPDNFQSRRPNTSFCFLDIRSPGLGDTAMYLCATSRGIQETQYFGPGTRLLVL.

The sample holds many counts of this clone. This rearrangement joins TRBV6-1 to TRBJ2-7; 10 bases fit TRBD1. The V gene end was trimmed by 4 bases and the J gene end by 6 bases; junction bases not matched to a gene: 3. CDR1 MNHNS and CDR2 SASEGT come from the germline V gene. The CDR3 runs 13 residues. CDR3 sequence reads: CASSGQGAGEQYF. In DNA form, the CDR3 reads TGTGCCAGCAGTGGACAGGGGGCAGGCGAGCAGTACTTC.

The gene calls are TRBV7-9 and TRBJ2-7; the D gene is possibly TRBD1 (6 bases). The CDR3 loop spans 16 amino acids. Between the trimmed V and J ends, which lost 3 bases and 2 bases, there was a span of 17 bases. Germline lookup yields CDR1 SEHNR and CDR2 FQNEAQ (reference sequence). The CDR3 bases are TGTGCCAGCAGCTTTTCTGGACAGTCCTCTCCCTACGAGCAGTACTTC. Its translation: CASSFSGQSSPYEQYF.

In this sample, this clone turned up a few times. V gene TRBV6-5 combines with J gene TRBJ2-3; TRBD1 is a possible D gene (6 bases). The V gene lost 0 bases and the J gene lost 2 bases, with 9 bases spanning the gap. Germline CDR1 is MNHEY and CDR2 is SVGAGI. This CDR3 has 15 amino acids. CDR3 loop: CASSYSGQTTDTQYF. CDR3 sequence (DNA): TGTGCCAGCAGTTACTCCGGACAGACCACAGATACGCAGTATTTT.

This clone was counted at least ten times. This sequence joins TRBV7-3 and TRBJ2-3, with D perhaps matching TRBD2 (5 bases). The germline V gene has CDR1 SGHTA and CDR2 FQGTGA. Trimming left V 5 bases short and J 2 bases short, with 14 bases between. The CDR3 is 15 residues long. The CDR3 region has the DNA TGTGCCAGCAGCGGTAGGGAGTCCCACACAGATACGCAGTATTTT. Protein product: CASSGRESHTDTQYF.

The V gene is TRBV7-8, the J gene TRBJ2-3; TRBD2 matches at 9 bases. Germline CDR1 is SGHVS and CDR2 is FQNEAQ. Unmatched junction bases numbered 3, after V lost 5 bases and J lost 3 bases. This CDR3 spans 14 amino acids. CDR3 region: CASSISGGTDTQYF. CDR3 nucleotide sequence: TGTGCCAGCAGCATCAGCGGGGGGACAGATACGCAGTATTTT.

The CDR3 here is CSVDVGYTGELFF. The CDR3 region has the DNA TGCAGCGTTGACGTAGGGTACACCGGGGAGCTGTTTTTT. The chain joins TRBV29-1 to TRBJ2-2, with unresolved D. Germline V lookup: CDR1 SQVTM, CDR2 ANQGSEA. The length of the CDR3 is 13 residues. V was pared by 3 bases and J by 3 bases, with 8 bases between.

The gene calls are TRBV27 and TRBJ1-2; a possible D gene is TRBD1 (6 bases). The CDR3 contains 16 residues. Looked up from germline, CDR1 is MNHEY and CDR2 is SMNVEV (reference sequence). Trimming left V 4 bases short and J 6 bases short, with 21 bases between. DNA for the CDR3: TGTGCCAGCAGTTCTTCCTACAGGGAAGTGGGGCATGGCTACACCTTC. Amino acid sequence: CASSSSYREVGHGYTF.

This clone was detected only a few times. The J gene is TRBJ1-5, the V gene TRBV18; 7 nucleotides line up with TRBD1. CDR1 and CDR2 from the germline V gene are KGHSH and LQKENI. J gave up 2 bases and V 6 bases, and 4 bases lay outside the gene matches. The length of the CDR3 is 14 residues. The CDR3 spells CASSRDSGNQPQHF. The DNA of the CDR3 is TGTGCCAGCTCCCGGGACAGTGGCAATCAGCCCCAGCATTTT.

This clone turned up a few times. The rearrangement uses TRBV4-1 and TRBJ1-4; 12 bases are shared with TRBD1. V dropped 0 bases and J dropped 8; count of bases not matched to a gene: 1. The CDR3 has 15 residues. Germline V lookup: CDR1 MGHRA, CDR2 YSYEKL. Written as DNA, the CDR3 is TGCGCCAGCAGCCAAGATGGGACAGGGGGCGAAAAACTGTTTTTT. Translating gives CASSQDGTGGEKLFF.

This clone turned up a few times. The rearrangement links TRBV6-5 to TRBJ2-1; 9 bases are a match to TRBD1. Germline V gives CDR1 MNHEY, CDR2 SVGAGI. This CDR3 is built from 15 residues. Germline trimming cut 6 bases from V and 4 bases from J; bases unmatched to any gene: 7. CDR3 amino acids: CASRRSGQGYNEQFF. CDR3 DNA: TGTGCCAGCAGAAGATCGGGACAGGGATACAATGAGCAGTTCTTC.

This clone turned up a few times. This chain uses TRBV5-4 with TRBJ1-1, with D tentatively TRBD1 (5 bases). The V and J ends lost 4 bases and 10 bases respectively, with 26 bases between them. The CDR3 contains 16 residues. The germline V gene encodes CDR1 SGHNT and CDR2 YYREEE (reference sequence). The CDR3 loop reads CASSPSGSQFPGGAFF. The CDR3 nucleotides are TGTGCCAGCAGCCCGTCGGGCAGCCAATTCCCCGGGGGAGCTTTCTTT.

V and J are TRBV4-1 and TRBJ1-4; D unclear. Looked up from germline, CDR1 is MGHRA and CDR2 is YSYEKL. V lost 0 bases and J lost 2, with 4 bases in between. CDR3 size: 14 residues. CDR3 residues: CASSQEGTNEKLFF. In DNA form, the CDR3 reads TGCGCCAGCAGCCAAGAAGGGACTAATGAAAAACTGTTTTTT.

The CDR3 reads CASSLGLQDTEAFF. CDR3 in DNA: TGTGCCAGCAGCTTGGGTCTTCAGGACACTGAAGCTTTCTTT. The chain recombines TRBV5-6 with TRBJ1-1, with D uncertain. Germline CDR1 is SGHDT and CDR2 is YYEEEE. V was cut by 0 bases and J by 3 bases, with 9 bases left in between. The CDR3 consists of 14 residues.